A selection of T cell receptor beta chains follows, all from one sample in a study of OX40 agonist ivuxolimab in advanced cancers. Method: immunoSEQ multiplex PCR; TCRdb's copy keeps in-frame clones and lacks some. The table has roughly 58,000 clones, around 85% seen once; the top ten hold around 2.8%. The material sequenced was CD4+ or CD8+ T cells sorted from blood, taken in a trial of the OX40 agonist ivuxolimab. These receptors were collected from an adult with an advanced solid tumor such as melanoma, head and neck, liver or kidney cancer. Each CDR3 is given with its conserved first and last residue. A D gene is named only where the DNA matches it firmly.

d_call v_call cdr3_aa
TRBD2 TRBV7-2 CASSIGLAGGRDIQYF
- TRBV19 CASSILGNTEAFF
TRBD1 TRBV5-1 CASRPSGTGDHEQFF
- TRBV5-1 CASSLGQYQPQHF
TRBD1 TRBV6-5 CASSRGQSNQPQHF
- TRBV30 CAWSVQLGGSYGYTF
- TRBV4-3 CASSQEEPSSYNSPLHF
- TRBV5-1 CASSFSGDTGELFF
TRBD2 TRBV5-4 CASSFPGLAAYEQYF
- TRBV7-9 CASSLSAGVYGYTF
TRBD1 TRBV18 CASSPLGQLNTEAFF
- TRBV9 CASSVAQGYGEQFF
- TRBV23-1 CASSQNGYTF
TRBD1 TRBV7-2 CASSKQGVTNEKLFF
TRBD2 TRBV5-4 CASSRAGWLNEQFF
TRBD1 TRBV5-1 CASSLGTGRGTEAFF
TRBD2 TRBV27 CASSRWTSGRAAYEQYF
- TRBV27 CASSLGGEGWKTQYF
TRBD2 TRBV4-1 CASSPAGTSLNEQFF
- TRBV9 CASSVNVGELFF
TRBD1 TRBV6-5 CASTRDRYNEQFF
- TRBV5-1 CASSSDYEQYF
- TRBV11-2 CASSLVGGVAGELFF
TRBD2 TRBV4-1 CASSQELAEEETQYF
TRBD2 TRBV5-6 CASSLLAGQETQYF
- TRBV4-2 CASSQGGDQPQHF
- TRBV5-5 CASSLYWDSSYNSPLHF
- TRBV29-1 CSVRGEGGYTF
TRBD2 TRBV7-9 CASSPRLASVGETQYF
- TRBV6-1 CASRQTELSGNTIYF
- TRBV7-2 CASSLARETQYF
- TRBV9 CASSVTGTSYNEQFF
- TRBV18 CASSPRARIYEQYF
- TRBV19 CASSSTASEKLFF
- TRBV6-5 CASSYRSGAGDEQYF
- TRBV30 CAWSVEGVTPLHF
TRBD2 TRBV14 CASSPGLAITKYF
- TRBV7-2 CASSLAIAETGELFF
- TRBV7-8 CASSLGRYEQFF
- TRBV2 CASSPGLEMSYTF
- TRBV15 CATSRDDFGGGNEQFF
TRBD2 TRBV7-2 CASSFNSGEETQYF
TRBD2 TRBV2 CASRRTSGSGTGELFF
TRBD1 TRBV19 CASSIDRYRDRGFDSNQPQHF
TRBD1 TRBV7-9 CASSPTGNYGYTF
TRBD2 TRBV5-4 CASSIERGGARRELFF
- TRBV4-3 CASSQDLGLYGYTF
- TRBV7-3 CASSLSGQPVF
TRBD2 TRBV6-1 CASSERGGWETQYF
TRBD1 TRBV25-1 CASSDLTGGSYNEQFF
TRBD2 TRBV5-4 CASSTRTSGYYNEQFF
- TRBV7-9 CATSRVDTEAFF
TRBD2 TRBV25-1 CASSPETSGIGWETQYF
- TRBV6-4 CASSESVGPAATQYF
TRBD1 TRBV10-3 CAISDPTGGSNGELFF
TRBD1 TRBV19 CASSFTGVTEAFF
TRBD1 TRBV27 CASRWTGGFQSPLHF